This TCR beta chain was profiled in a study of cytomegalovirus exposure and HLA in healthy donors. 13 Jbeta primers and 60 Vbeta primers were used for the PCR. Repertoires were generated with immunoSEQ multiplex PCR, while TCRdb's copy carries only in-frame clones and drops some. Of approximately 150,000 clones in the sample, about three quarters were seen once. The V and J ends lost 7 bases and 4 bases, in that order; junction bases with no gene match: 5. Per the germline V gene, CDR1 is SNHLY and CDR2 is FYNNEI. There are 14 residues in the CDR3. Sequences were obtained from PBMCs. The receptor was isolated from a man between 18 and 29 years old in good health and CMV-seropositive. The chain employs TRBV2 and TRBJ2-5; 11 bases align to TRBD2. The DNA of the CDR3 is TGTGCCAGCATCCTAGCGGGGGGTGGAGAGACCCAGTACTTC. Protein: CASILAGGGETQYF.